The next 32 T cell receptor beta chains were all read from a single sample in a study of OX40 agonist ivuxolimab in advanced cancers. The data were produced by immunoSEQ multiplex PCR, yet TCRdb's version contains in-frame clones alone and is incomplete. The profile shows 150,000 to 190,000 clones, roughly 94% of them singletons. Sample: CD4+ or CD8+ T cells sorted from blood, taken in a trial of the OX40 agonist ivuxolimab. All receptors come from an adult with an advanced solid tumor such as melanoma, head and neck, liver or kidney cancer.

This sequence joins TRBV9 and TRBJ2-5, with a weak D call TRBD1 (6 bases). The V and J ends lost 1 base and 4 bases respectively, with 8 bases between them. Germline V lookup: CDR1 SGDLS, CDR2 YYNGEE. This CDR3 has 13 amino acids. The CDR3 is CASSVQGTETQYF. CDR3 in DNA: TGTGCCAGCAGCGTACAGGGGACAGAGACCCAGTACTTC.

J is TRBJ1-2 and V is TRBV7-2; no clear D. V was clipped by 5 bases and J by 8 bases, with 12 bases between them. CDR3 size: 12 residues. In germline, CDR1 is SGHTA, CDR2 FQGNSA. The CDR3 loop reads CASSPSGVGYTF. DNA for the CDR3: TGTGCCAGCAGCCCATCTGGGGTGGGCTACACCTTC.

The chain is built from TRBV7-2 and TRBJ1-1; 7 nucleotides line up with TRBD1. Looked up from germline, CDR1 is SGHTA and CDR2 is FQGNSA. Unmatched junction bases numbered 7, after V lost 3 bases and J lost 6 bases. The CDR3 loop spans 14 amino acids. CDR3 sequence (DNA): TGTGCCAGCAGCTTCCGACCTGACAGGGCTGAAGCTTTCTTT. The encoded protein is CASSFRPDRAEAFF. The full variable domain, with the rest looked up from reference TRBV7-2 and TRBJ1-1, is GAGVSQSPSNKVTEKGKDVELRCDPISGHTALYWYRQSLGQGLEFLIYFQGNSAPDKSGLPSDRFSAERTGGSVSTLTIQRTQQEDSAVYLCASSFRPDRAEAFFGQGTRLTVV.

As DNA, the CDR3 is TGTGCCAACAAAGAACAGGGATTGGGCACAGATACGCAGTATTTT. Protein sequence: CANKEQGLGTDTQYF. The chain employs TRBV2 and TRBJ2-3; D might be TRBD1 (6 bases). The CDR3 spans 15 residues. V was clipped by 10 bases and J by 1 base, with 18 bases between them. Germline assignment: CDR1 SNHLY and CDR2 FYNNEI.

The rearrangement joins TRBV6-4 to TRBJ2-7; 9 bases fit TRBD1. The germline V gene has CDR1 MRHNA and CDR2 SNTAGT. This CDR3 has 15 residues. V gave up 6 bases and J gave up 4 bases; unmatched junction bases: 10. The CDR3 sequence: CASSPVPTGGYEQYF. In DNA form, the CDR3 reads TGTGCCAGCAGCCCCGTCCCGACAGGGGGGTACGAGCAGTACTTC.

CDR3 protein: CASSFLGARGQETQYF. The DNA for the CDR3 is TGTGCCAGCAGTTTTCTCGGGGCGAGGGGCCAAGAGACCCAGTACTTC. The rearrangement uses TRBV28 and TRBJ2-5, with D tentatively TRBD1 or TRBD2 (5 bases each). Germline CDR1 reads MDHEN; CDR2 reads SYDVKM. V was pared by 3 bases and J by 1 base, with 15 bases between. The CDR3 consists of 16 residues.

V usage is TRBV11-2 and J usage is TRBJ2-1, with no clear D. The CDR3 is 14 residues long. V lost 5 bases to trimming and J lost 4 bases, with 12 bases between them. Germline CDR1 is SGHAT and CDR2 is FQNNGV. The CDR3 bases are TGTGCCAGCAGCCCTCTGGACCTTTACAATGAGCAGTTCTTC. Translating it yields CASSPLDLYNEQFF.

CDR3 in amino acids: CASSQTRLLPQETQYF. In DNA form, the CDR3 reads TGTGCCAGCAGCCAGACTCGACTGTTGCCCCAAGAGACCCAGTACTTC. This chain uses TRBV5-4 with TRBJ2-5; D remains unclear. The CDR3 is 16 amino acids. V was trimmed by 4 bases and J by 1 base, leaving 17 bases between them. Germline V gene data show CDR1 as SGHNT and CDR2 as YYREEE (reference sequence).

This chain joins TRBV20-1 and TRBJ2-5; perhaps D is TRBD1 or TRBD2 (5 bases each). Germline V CDR1 and CDR2: DFQATT, SNEGSKA (reference sequence). CDR3 size: 10 residues. Trimming cost V 8 bases and J 5 bases, with 9 bases left between them. The CDR3 loop reads CSPRDETQYF. The CDR3, as DNA: TGCAGTCCCAGGGACGAGACCCAGTACTTC.

The DNA for the CDR3 is TGTGCCAGCAGCTTGTGGGGGGGAACTGAAGCTTTCTTT. Translated, it gives CASSLWGGTEAFF. V is TRBV5-6 and J is TRBJ1-1; D possibly corresponds to TRBD1 (5 bases). CDR1 is SGHDT and CDR2 is YYEEEE in the germline V gene. V dropped 1 base and J dropped 5 bases, with 9 bases sitting between them. The CDR3 consists of 13 residues. The complete variable domain, with remaining parts taken from reference TRBV5-6 and TRBJ1-1, reads DAGVTQSPTHLIKTRGQQVTLRCSPKSGHDTVSWYQQALGQGPQFIFQYYEEEERQRGNFPDRFSGHQFPNYSSELNVNALLLGDSALYLCASSLWGGTEAFFGQGTRLTVV.

The chain uses TRBV6-1 and TRBJ1-1; TRBD1 might be the D (5 bases). Germline V gene sequence: CDR1 MNHNS, CDR2 SASEGT. V was shortened by 3 bases and J by 2 bases, with 7 bases between the two germline ends. This CDR3 has 13 amino acids. The CDR3 loop is CASSDRDNTEAFF. DNA for the CDR3: TGTGCCAGCAGTGACAGGGATAACACTGAAGCTTTCTTT.

The rearrangement uses TRBV4-1 and TRBJ1-5; D unresolved. Trimming took off 3 bases at V and 5 bases at J, with 8 bases between the two ends. This CDR3 spans 13 amino acids. Looked up from germline, CDR1 is MGHRA and CDR2 is YSYEKL. This CDR3 is CASSQQNYQPQHF. The CDR3 bases are TGCGCCAGCAGCCAGCAGAATTATCAGCCCCAGCATTTT.

The CDR3: CASRPTGQGTEAFF. The CDR3 coding sequence is TGTGCCAGCAGGCCGACAGGGCAAGGGACTGAAGCTTTCTTT. This chain connects TRBV28 to TRBJ1-1, with TRBD1 matching 7 bases. The CDR3 is made up of 14 amino acids. V dropped 6 bases and J dropped 5; count of bases not matched to a gene: 9. Per germline, CDR1 MDHEN and CDR2 SYDVKM.

The CDR3 sequence is CASSLPGRGEQFF. CDR3 nucleotide sequence: TGTGCCAGCAGCTTGCCGGGAAGGGGTGAGCAGTTCTTC. V is TRBV7-6 and J is TRBJ2-1; D possibly uses TRBD1 or TRBD2 (5 bases each). Trimming removed 3 bases at V and 9 bases at J, with 12 bases between. The CDR3 consists of 13 residues. The V gene's germline CDR1 is SGHVS and CDR2 FNYEAQ.

The rearrangement joins TRBV28 to TRBJ2-1; TRBD1 might be the D (6 bases). This CDR3 contains 18 residues. The germline V gene encodes CDR1 MDHEN and CDR2 SYDVKM. Between the trimmed V and J ends, which lost 6 bases and 0 bases, there was a span of 21 bases. The CDR3 DNA sequence: TGTGCCAGCAGACCGCCACACTATGACAGGAGCTCCTACAATGAGCAGTTCTTC. It yields the protein CASRPPHYDRSSYNEQFF. The full variable domain, its missing parts supplied by reference TRBV28 and TRBJ2-1, is DVKVTQSSRYLVKRTGEKVFLECVQDMDHENMFWYRQDPGLGLRLIYFSYDVKMKEKGDIPEGYSVSREKKERFSLILESASTNQTSMYLCASRPPHYDRSSYNEQFFGPGTRLTVL.

The rearrangement links TRBV7-2 to TRBJ2-4, with D uncertain. The V end was cut by 1 base, the J end by 2 bases, with 15 bases between. Germline V gives CDR1 SGHTA, CDR2 FQGNSA. CDR3 length: 17 amino acids. In nucleotides, the CDR3 is TGTGCCAGCAGCTTAGTTATGCAGCTAATTACCAAAAACATTCAGTACTTC. Encoded protein: CASSLVMQLITKNIQYF.

V and J are TRBV19 and TRBJ1-5; D is ambiguous. Germline V lookup: CDR1 LNHDA, CDR2 SQIVND (reference sequence). CDR3 length equals 16 residues. The V end lost 2 bases, the J end lost 0 bases, and 11 bases lay between the germline ends. Here the CDR3 reads CASSIYPFYSNQPQHF. The DNA of the CDR3 is TGTGCCAGTAGTATATACCCCTTCTATAGCAATCAGCCCCAGCATTTT.

V usage is TRBV28 and J usage is TRBJ2-7; a weak D match, TRBD1 (5 bases). V was clipped by 8 bases and J by 3 bases, with 14 bases between them. Germline CDR1 reads MDHEN; CDR2 reads SYDVKM. This CDR3 contains 13 residues. CDR3 protein: CASSDTTIYEQYF. DNA for the CDR3: TGTGCCAGCTCGGACACAACCATCTACGAGCAGTACTTC.

The gene calls are TRBV7-2 and TRBJ2-3; tentative D call: TRBD1 (6 bases). Trimming stripped 5 bases from V and 0 bases from J, with 6 bases between. Germline lookup yields CDR1 SGHTA and CDR2 FQGNSA. The CDR3 has 13 amino acids. DNA of the CDR3: TGTGCCAGCAGCCAGGGGAGCACAGATACGCAGTATTTT. This sequence encodes CASSQGSTDTQYF.

This clone was detected once. The chain couples TRBV7-9 to TRBJ2-2, with D tentatively TRBD1 (6 bases). Trimming removed 1 base at V and 2 bases at J, with 11 bases between. Germline V CDR1 and CDR2: SEHNR, FQNEAQ (reference sequence). The CDR3 is 16 amino acids. CDR3 nucleotide sequence: TGTGCCAGCAGCTTAGTGAGGGGGTTAAACACCGGGGAGCTGTTTTTT. Protein: CASSLVRGLNTGELFF.

As DNA, the CDR3 is TGTGCCAGCAGCTACGGACCAGGGGACAATGAGCAGTTCTTC. Amino acid sequence: CASSYGPGDNEQFF. The rearrangement links TRBV6-1 to TRBJ2-1; D may be TRBD1 (6 bases). Germline CDR1 reads MNHNS; CDR2 reads SASEGT. The V gene lost 6 bases and the J gene lost 5 bases, with 14 bases spanning the gap. CDR3 size: 14 residues.

This chain uses TRBV28 with TRBJ1-5; no definite D call. Trimming stripped 7 bases from V and 2 bases from J, with 15 bases between. CDR1 and CDR2 from the germline V gene are MDHEN and SYDVKM. The CDR3 loop spans 15 amino acids. The CDR3 sequence: CASIAQRAGNQPQHF. CDR3 in DNA: TGTGCCAGCATCGCCCAGAGGGCTGGCAATCAGCCCCAGCATTTT.

The chain couples TRBV11-2 to TRBJ1-2; 10 nucleotides align to TRBD1. CDR3 length: 14 residues. With 3 bases clipped from V and 7 bases from J, the junction kept 5 bases outside the gene matches. Germline V gene lookup returns CDR1 SGHAT and CDR2 FQNNGV. DNA of the CDR3: TGTGCCAGCAGCTTGGGGACAGGGGTTGCTGGCTACACCTTC. Protein: CASSLGTGVAGYTF. Based on the CDR3 plus reference TRBV11-2 and TRBJ1-2, the full variable domain is EAGVAQSPRYKIIEKRQSVAFWCNPISGHATLYWYQQILGQGPKLLIQFQNNGVVDDSQLPKDRFSAERLKGVDSTLKIQPAKLEDSAVYLCASSLGTGVAGYTFGSGTRLTVV.

The chain is built from TRBV7-2 and TRBJ1-1, with TRBD1 matching 11 bases. The ends lost 4 bases at V and 6 bases at J; junction bases unmatched: 10. There are 16 residues in the CDR3. Germline V gene data show CDR1 as SGHTA and CDR2 as FQGNSA. The CDR3 reads CASSSRDRGDWPEAFF. CDR3 bases: TGTGCCAGCAGCTCCCGGGACAGGGGGGATTGGCCTGAAGCTTTCTTT.

About this clone itself: One junction end does not reproduce the germline sequence, and a read error may be involved. The chain has TRBV5-3 and TRBJ2-7, with 9 bases fitting TRBD2. TRBV5-3 is noted as an ORF with a role that remains uncertain. The CDR3 extends over 14 amino acids. In DNA, the CDR3 is TGTGCCAGCAGCTTAAGCGGGAGGACCTACGAGCAGTACTTC. Its translation: CASSLSGRTYEQYF.

The chain joins TRBV5-6 to TRBJ1-3, with D maybe TRBD1 (5 bases). Between the trimmed V and J ends, which lost 1 base and 6 bases, there was a span of 11 bases. The CDR3 is 14 amino acids. Germline CDR1 SGHDT, CDR2 YYEEEE. CDR3: CASSLYAGPNTIYF. The CDR3 DNA reads as TGTGCCAGCAGCTTGTACGCGGGGCCAAACACCATATATTTT.

The chain recombines TRBV9 with TRBJ1-1, with D possibly being TRBD1 (6 bases). CDR3 size: 15 residues. Germline V CDR1 and CDR2: SGDLS, YYNGEE. The ends were cut back, 4 bases at V and 0 bases at J, with 13 bases in the middle. CDR3 DNA: TGTGCCAGCAGCAAGCAGGGGCGTATGAACACTGAAGCTTTCTTT. It specifies CASSKQGRMNTEAFF.

The V call is TRBV4-1, the J call TRBJ2-5; 7 bases agree with TRBD2. J was trimmed by 7 bases and V by 0 bases; bases with no gene match: 8. The CDR3 is 15 residues long. CDR1 is MGHRA, CDR2 YSYEKL, per germline. The CDR3 DNA is TGCGCCAGCAGCCAAGACGGCTCTTGGGGGGGGACCCAGTACTTC. Protein: CASSQDGSWGGTQYF.

Concerning this clone: One junction end does not reproduce the germline sequence, and a read error may be involved. V usage is TRBV5-3 and J usage is TRBJ1-4; a weak D match, TRBD1 (5 bases). TRBV5-3 is known as an ORF, though its function is uncertain. CDR3 length: 15 amino acids. The CDR3, as DNA: TGTGCCAGCAGCTTAGGACATCTGGCTGATGAAAAACTGTTTTTT. This translates into CASSLGHLADEKLFF.

This sequence joins TRBV4-3 and TRBJ1-1; the D is unclear. The germline V gene encodes CDR1 LGHNA and CDR2 YSLEER. The ends were cut back, 2 bases at V and 4 bases at J, with 17 bases in the middle. This CDR3 spans 16 amino acids. The CDR3 nucleotides read TGCGCCAGCAGCCAACAGGTTGGGGAAAGTACCACTGAAGCTTTCTTT. This sequence encodes CASSQQVGESTTEAFF.

Comments on this clone: Other DNA sequences in the sample encode the same CDR3. J is TRBJ2-7 and V is TRBV9; D remains unclear. The CDR3 covers 14 residues. Germline lookup yields CDR1 SGDLS and CDR2 YYNGEE. Trimming left V 0 bases short and J 0 bases short, with 7 bases between. The CDR3 loop reads CASSVGPLSYEQYF. For the CDR3, the DNA is TGTGCCAGCAGCGTAGGCCCCCTCTCCTACGAGCAGTACTTC.

The chain has TRBV5-6 and TRBJ2-7, with unresolved D. Germline V gene lookup returns CDR1 SGHDT and CDR2 YYEEEE. The CDR3 runs 12 residues. With 1 base removed from V and 2 bases from J, the gap between germline ends came to 4 bases. The CDR3 DNA reads as TGTGCCAGCAGCTTGCGCCCCTACGAGCAGTACTTC. Protein sequence: CASSLRPYEQYF.